This T cell receptor beta chain was captured by sequencing in a study of regulatory T cells in long-lasting Graves disease. Whole-study results and caveats: Newly diagnosed disease favored TRBV20-1 and TRBJ2-1 over persistent disease. The study examined only peripheral blood, not thyroid tissue.

Comment on this clonotype: Its antigen remains unidentified.

Researchers made TCR beta libraries by using iRepertoire HTBI primers and running Arm-PCR on CDR3 regions. TCRdb analysed the multiplex PCR reads with MiXCR anew, one entry per CDR3 protein. The repertoire includes roughly 500,000 distinct CDR3 sequences, approximately 22% of them detected once, and less than 15% sits in the top ten. The sample's time point: persistent/refractory GD, antithyroid drugs over 5 years with positive TRAb. PBMC RNA served as the TCR library source. The CDR3 loop spans 12 amino acids. The ends were cut back, 4 bases at V and 7 bases at J, with 8 bases in the middle. Looked up from germline, CDR1 is SEHNR and CDR2 is FQNEAQ (reference sequence).

The chain carries TRBV7-9 and TRBJ2-1; no definite D call. This sample comprised peripheral blood mononuclear cells (PBMCs), obtained when the disease was refractory, from a patient treated with antithyroid drugs. This receptor was obtained from a female donor with Graves disease. In DNA, the CDR3 is TGTGCCAGCAGCTCGCATGAGAATGAGCAGTTCTTC. Its translation: CASSSHENEQFF.